This T cell receptor beta chain is drawn from a study of response to subunit inactivated influenza vaccine. Trimming pared 8 bases from V and 0 bases from J, leaving 10 bases between. Germline CDR1 SQVTM, CDR2 ANQGSEA. The length of the CDR3 is 12 residues. One entry per CDR3 protein results from TCRdb running MiXCR on the RT-PCR reads. This table holds about 540,000 distinct CDR3 sequences, less than 25% found once. These same records also appear under a second study, on T cells expressing NK-cell markers. From that second work: TCR beta libraries carry UMIs added by 5'RACE template switching.

The sequence was collected from a man aged 50-60 years who received an inactivated influenza vaccine. The rearrangement joins TRBV29-1 to TRBJ1-1; D uncertain. Material: CD4+ T cells sorted from PBMCs, obtained 12 days after vaccination. The CDR3 sequence is CSIGWVNTEAFF. The CDR3 region has the DNA TGCAGCATAGGGTGGGTGAACACTGAAGCTTTCTTT. The full variable domain, its missing parts supplied by reference TRBV29-1 and TRBJ1-1, is SAVISQKPSRDICQRGTSLTIQCQVDSQVTMMFWYRQQPGQSLTLIATANQGSEATYESGFVIDKFPISRPNLTFSTLTVSNMSPEDSSIYLCSIGWVNTEAFFGQGTRLTVV.